A single sample is the source of the 16 T cell receptor beta chains below, sequenced in a study of blood T cell repertoires in COVID-19. TCRdb keeps only in-frame clones here, not all; method: immunoSEQ multiplex PCR. Of 150,000 to 200,000 clones in the sample, roughly 82% are singletons; the top ten hold about 4.9%. Input material: peripheral blood. These receptors were collected from a woman aged 25-40 years with acute or convalescent COVID-19.

The DNA of the CDR3 is TGTGCCATTCGACTTCCCCAGGGCACTGAAGCTTTCTTT. Its translation: CAIRLPQGTEAFF. The gene calls are TRBV21-1 and TRBJ1-1; the table calls TRBD1, which could not be checked here. TRBV21-1 is a recognized pseudogene. The CDR3 extends over 13 amino acids.

V gene TRBV3-1 (or the pseudogene TRBV3-2) combines with J gene TRBJ1-6, with 8 bases aligning to TRBD1. The trim removed 2 bases at V and 7 bases at J, leaving 4 bases unmatched. This CDR3 spans 15 amino acids. The germline gives CDR1 LGHDT, CDR2 YNNKEL (reference sequence). CDR3 loop: CASSQQGALNSPLHF. As DNA, the CDR3 is TGTGCCAGCAGCCAACAGGGGGCATTGAATTCACCCCTCCACTTT.

The chain is built from TRBV19 and TRBJ2-7; maybe TRBD1 (5 bases). Trimming pared 6 bases from V and 5 bases from J, leaving 17 bases between. Germline loops: CDR1 LNHDA, CDR2 SQIVND (reference sequence). This CDR3 is 14 amino acids long. CDR3 bases: TGTGCCAGTAGCAGGGTGGAATGGGGCCACGAGCAGTACTTC. Translating it yields CASSRVEWGHEQYF. The full variable domain, in which reference TRBV19 and TRBJ2-7 provide the parts outside the CDR3, is DGGITQSPKYLFRKEGQNVTLSCEQNLNHDAMYWYRQDPGQGLRLIYYSQIVNDFQKGDIAEGYSVSREKKESFPLTVTSAQKNPTAFYLCASSRVEWGHEQYFGPGTRLTVT.

J is TRBJ2-5 and V is TRBV20-1, with D perhaps TRBD2 (6 bases). Looked up from germline, CDR1 is DFQATT and CDR2 is SNEGSKA (reference sequence). The CDR3 has 15 residues. Trimming took off 3 bases at V and 5 bases at J, with 19 bases between the two ends. For the CDR3, the DNA is TGCAGTGCTAGTGAGGGACCGGGACGGGGGGAGACCCAGTACTTC. Translated, it gives CSASEGPGRGETQYF.

J is TRBJ1-4 and V is TRBV5-1; TRBD1 agrees at 9 bases. This CDR3 spans 15 amino acids. The J segment lost 0 bases and the V segment lost 5 bases, leaving 2 bases of the junction unmatched. From germline, CDR1 is SGHRS and CDR2 YFSETQ. CDR3 bases: TGCGCCAGCAGGGACAGGGGTGCAACTAATGAAAAACTGTTTTTT. Protein product: CASRDRGATNEKLFF.

This clone was recorded once. The gene calls are TRBV14 and TRBJ2-1, with a weak D call TRBD2 (6 bases). The CDR3 length is 20 residues. Trimming removed 2 bases at V and 2 bases at J, with 25 bases between. CDR1 and CDR2 from the germline V gene are SGHDN and FVKESK. CDR3 in amino acids: CASSQKGTLAWVLTYNEQFF. CDR3 in DNA: TGTGCCAGCAGCCAAAAAGGGACTCTAGCGTGGGTTTTGACCTACAATGAGCAGTTCTTC.

This clone was seen a few times. This chain joins TRBV19 and TRBJ1-5; the D is unclear. The length of the CDR3 is 14 residues. V gave up 4 bases and J gave up 6 bases, with 13 bases separating them. Germline loops: CDR1 LNHDA, CDR2 SQIVND (reference sequence). The chain's CDR3 is CASSRNSNFQPQHF. CDR3 sequence (DNA): TGTGCCAGTAGTAGGAACAGCAATTTTCAGCCCCAGCATTTT.

This chain joins TRBV7-2 and TRBJ1-1; D is unclear. V dropped 1 base and J dropped 8 bases, with 11 bases sitting between them. This CDR3 contains 13 residues. Looked up from germline, CDR1 is SGHTA and CDR2 is FQGNSA. Here the CDR3 DNA reads TGTGCCAGCAGCTTAGTTCCGGGAGGAGAAGCTTTCTTT. Protein product: CASSLVPGGEAFF.

This chain joins TRBV3-1 (or the pseudogene TRBV3-2) and TRBJ1-4; 10 positions agree with TRBD1. V lost 4 bases to trimming and J lost 6 bases; unmatched junction nucleotides: 5. The CDR3 loop spans 15 amino acids. The germline CDR1 and CDR2 sequences are LGHDT and YNNKEL (reference sequence). The CDR3 DNA follows: TGTGCCAGCAGCCCGGACAGGGGGAAGGATGAAAAACTGTTTTTT. As protein: CASSPDRGKDEKLFF.

This clone was seen a few times. The chain couples TRBV5-1 to TRBJ1-3; tentative D call: TRBD1 (5 bases). The germline V and J ends were trimmed by 3 bases and 0 bases, with 22 bases remaining between them. Germline CDR1 SGHRS, CDR2 YFSETQ. The CDR3 spans 19 residues. The CDR3 spells CASSSPSLSQGSSGNTIYF. The CDR3 bases are TGCGCCAGCAGCTCCCCATCCCTCTCCCAGGGTAGCTCTGGAAACACCATATATTTT.

The V and J genes are TRBV29-1 and TRBJ2-7; perhaps TRBD2 as D (6 bases). Germline V CDR1 and CDR2: SQVTM, ANQGSEA. The V and J ends lost 3 bases and 7 bases respectively, with 22 bases between them. The CDR3 spans 15 residues. The CDR3 is CSVEIAAGGTGEQYF. In DNA form, the CDR3 reads TGCAGCGTTGAGATAGCGGCAGGAGGTACGGGTGAGCAGTACTTC.

The chain has TRBV28 and TRBJ1-5; D is ambiguous. Germline V lookup: CDR1 MDHEN, CDR2 SYDVKM. The V gene lost 6 bases and the J gene lost 9 bases, with 12 bases spanning the gap. The CDR3 extends over 12 amino acids. CDR3: CASSRAPGPQHF. The CDR3 region has the DNA TGTGCCAGCAGCCGTGCCCCCGGGCCCCAGCATTTT.

CDR3 protein: CASGWGQGTEAFF. DNA of the CDR3: TGTGCCAGCGGGTGGGGGCAAGGCACTGAAGCTTTCTTT. The genes are TRBV2 and TRBJ1-1, with a weak D call TRBD1 (6 bases). V was trimmed by 8 bases and J by 4 bases, leaving 14 bases between them. CDR1 is SNHLY and CDR2 is FYNNEI in the germline V gene. There are 13 residues in the CDR3.

The chain couples TRBV6-5 to TRBJ2-7, with TRBD2 identical over 11 bases. V was clipped by 6 bases and J by 6 bases; unmatched bases: 4. This CDR3 is built from 13 residues. CDR1 and CDR2 from the germline V gene are MNHEY and SVGAGI. The CDR3 here is CASRGTSGAEQYF. CDR3 DNA: TGTGCCAGCAGGGGGACTAGCGGAGCCGAGCAGTACTTC.

This chain connects TRBV2 to TRBJ1-3, with TRBD1 identical over 7 bases. The CDR3 spans 16 residues. The germline CDR1 and CDR2 sequences are SNHLY and FYNNEI. V dropped 4 bases and J dropped 0; count of bases not matched to a gene: 6. CDR3 nucleotides: TGTGCCAGCAGTGTGAGGGGGCTAAGCTCTGGAAACACCATATATTTT. Residues: CASSVRGLSSGNTIYF.

This clone has a handful of counts. The chain employs TRBV30 and TRBJ1-1, with no clear D. Per the germline V gene, CDR1 is GTSNPN and CDR2 is SVGIG (reference sequence). V lost 5 bases and J lost 2, with 6 bases in between. The CDR3 length is 11 residues. For the CDR3, the DNA is TGTGCCTGGGCCCGTAACACTGAAGCTTTCTTT. Protein sequence: CAWARNTEAFF. Full variable domain (remainder filled in from reference TRBV30 and TRBJ1-1): SQTIHQWPATLVQPVGSPLSLECTVEGTSNPNLYWYRQAAGRGLQLLFYSVGIGQISSEVPQNLSASRPQDRQFILSSKKLLLSDSGFYLCAWARNTEAFFGQGTRLTVV.